This T cell receptor (beta chain) was captured by sequencing in a study of vaccination effects on CD4 cells after COVID-19. Antigen-specific CD4+ T cells were first expanded with viral peptide pools by the ViraFEST assay and only then sequenced. Culture proceeded for 9 to 11 days, and CD4+ T cells were then isolated. Two-dose BNT162b2 or mRNA-1273 vaccination was given to participants. Nucleocapsid antibodies stayed negative before and after vaccination, showing no earlier SARS-CoV-2 infection. TCRdb's table, derived via immunoSEQ multiplex PCR, lists solely in-frame clones and lacks some. This table has 20,000 to 30,000 clones, around 74% appearing once. Regarding the study as a whole: Researchers report that only 1 of 255 vaccine-induced clones in healthy vaccinees cross-reacted with common cold coronaviruses.

Comments on this clone: Its antigen is as yet unknown.

The receptor's source is a human donor who received a COVID-19 vaccine. The material sequenced was CD4+ T cells from PBMCs cultured with HCoV-NL63 spike peptides, taken after COVID-19 vaccination.

The CDR3 reads CASSLVWGAGANVLTF. CDR3 bases: TGTGCCAGCAGCTTGGTATGGGGAGCTGGGGCCAACGTCCTGACTTTC. The chain carries TRBV5-8 and TRBJ2-6, with a possible D match to TRBD2 (5 bases). The CDR3 contains 16 residues. CDR1 and CDR2 from the germline V gene are SGHTS and YDEGEE. Trimming took 0 bases from V and 2 from J, leaving 9 bases between them.